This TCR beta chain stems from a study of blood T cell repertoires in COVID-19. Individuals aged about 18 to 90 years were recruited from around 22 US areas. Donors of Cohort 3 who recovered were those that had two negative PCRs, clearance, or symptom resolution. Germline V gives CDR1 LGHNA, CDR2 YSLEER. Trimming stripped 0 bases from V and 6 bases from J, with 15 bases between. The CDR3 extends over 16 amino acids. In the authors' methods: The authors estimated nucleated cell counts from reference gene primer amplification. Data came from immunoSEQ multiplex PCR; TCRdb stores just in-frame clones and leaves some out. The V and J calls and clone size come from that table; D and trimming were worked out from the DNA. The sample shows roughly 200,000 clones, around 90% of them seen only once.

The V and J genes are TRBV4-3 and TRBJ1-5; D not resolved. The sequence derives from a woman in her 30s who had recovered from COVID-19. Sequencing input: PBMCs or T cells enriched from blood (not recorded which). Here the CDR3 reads CASSQDPLLAGQPQHF. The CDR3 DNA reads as TGCGCCAGCAGCCAAGATCCACTTCTGGCGGGTCAGCCCCAGCATTTT.